This T cell receptor beta chain emerged from a study of cytotoxic CD8 clonotypes in ibrutinib-treated CLL. On the study more broadly: A median around 12 months of treatment, range 6 to 36, preceded the collection of response samples. Study-wide points: At the start, clonality exceeded age-matched healthy donors and followed circulating CD8+ T-cell counts. Clonality, elevated at ibrutinib response, dropped back toward baseline at progression. Sampling times, which were not matched between the groups, differed between sustained-remission patients and progressing patients.

CDR3 length: 15 amino acids. Trimming cost V 7 bases and J 0 bases, with 15 bases left between them. Germline assignment: CDR1 MGHDK and CDR2 SYGVNS. With respect to this clone: The antigen is unknown.

Data came from immunoSEQ multiplex PCR; TCRdb stores just in-frame clones and leaves some out. The table has a few hundred thousand clones, 67% seen once; the top ten hold around 6.6%. Sequenced here: PBMCs, sampled after 36 months of ibrutinib treatment. The chain couples TRBV25-1 to TRBJ2-5, with D maybe TRBD1 (7 bases). The clonotype comes from a human donor with chronic lymphocytic leukemia. CDR3 residues: CASNQDREDQETQYF. In DNA form, the CDR3 reads TGTGCCAGCAACCAAGACAGGGAGGACCAAGAGACCCAGTACTTC. The complete variable domain, with remaining parts taken from reference TRBV25-1 and TRBJ2-5, reads EADIYQTPRYLVIGTGKKITLECSQTMGHDKMYWYQQDPGMELHLIHYSYGVNSTEKGDLSSESTVSRIRTEHFPLTLESARPSHTSQYLCASNQDREDQETQYFGPGTRLLVL.